The clone carrying this T cell receptor (beta chain) was detected a few times. The CDR3 is made up of 15 amino acids. Per the germline V gene, CDR1 is LGHNA and CDR2 is YSLEER. The V end was cut by 0 bases, the J end by 2 bases, with 7 bases between. The sample originates from a study of response to subunit inactivated influenza vaccine. TCRdb reprocessed the RT-PCR reads with MiXCR, giving one entry per CDR3 protein. The sample gives about 170,000 distinct CDR3 sequences, 12% of which show up once; approximately 30% is in the top ten. These data also formed part of another study, on T cells expressing NK-cell markers. From that paper: It was by 5'RACE template switching with UMIs that TCR beta cDNA was made.

The sequence was obtained from a man aged 50-60 years who received an inactivated influenza vaccine. The sample consisted of CD8+ T cells sorted from PBMCs, taken about 11 days after vaccination. The genes are TRBV4-3 and TRBJ2-2; D gene ambiguous. In DNA form, the CDR3 reads TGCGCCAGCAGCCAAGAGCCCAAAAACACCGGGGAGCTGTTTTTT. Protein: CASSQEPKNTGELFF.